Below are 21 T cell receptor beta chains sequenced from a single sample in a study of CD4 and CD8 cells across lung adenocarcinoma regions. Using its own MiXCR run on the PCR reads, TCRdb lists one record per CDR3 protein. The table lists under 12,000 distinct CDR3 sequences, approximately 58% of them singletons. The sequenced material came from CD8+ T cells from the margin of a lung tumor. These receptors were taken from a male donor with lung adenocarcinoma. The CD4 and CD8 labels of this study may be unreliable.

Points on this clonotype: One junction end does not reproduce the germline sequence, and a read error may be involved. The genes are TRBV10-3 and TRBJ2-1; a weak D match, TRBD1 (6 bases). CDR1 is ENHRY, CDR2 SYGVKD, per germline. The CDR3 consists of 13 residues. CDR3 sequence: CALSVVGDNAQYF. CDR3 sequence (DNA): TGTGCCCTCAGTGTTGTTGGGGACAATGCGCAGTACTTT.

The chain uses TRBV6-1 and TRBJ2-5; 9 bases agree with TRBD1. The CDR3 sequence is 14 residues long. In germline, CDR1 is MNHNS, CDR2 SASEGT. V lost 5 bases to trimming and J lost 5 bases; unmatched junction nucleotides: 6. The CDR3 protein is CASSTGQGRETQYF. In DNA, the CDR3 is TGTGCCAGCAGTACAGGACAGGGGCGGGAGACCCAGTACTTC.

The CDR3 here is CASSLVGPYNEQFF. CDR3 DNA sequence: TGTGCCAGCAGTCTTGTCGGCCCCTACAATGAGCAGTTCTTC. The chain couples TRBV6-1 to TRBJ2-1; D uncertain. Trimming pared 5 bases from V and 2 bases from J, leaving 10 bases between. CDR1 MNHNS and CDR2 SASEGT come from the germline V gene. CDR3 length: 14 amino acids.

The genes are TRBV6-1 and TRBJ2-5; 8 positions match TRBD1. Germline CDR1 MNHNS, CDR2 SASEGT. The CDR3 spans 12 residues. V shed 6 bases, J shed 5 bases, and the junction held 2 bases outside the gene matches. The CDR3 DNA reads TGTGCCAGCAGGGGACAGGTGGAGACCCAGTACTTC. Residues: CASRGQVETQYF.

This clonotype was observed a single time. DNA for the CDR3: TGTGCCAGCAGTTACACTGACAGAAAAGAGTTCTTC. Protein: CASSYTDRKEFF. The chain is built from TRBV6-5 and TRBJ2-1; D may be TRBD1 (5 bases). CDR3 size: 12 residues. Germline V gene data show CDR1 as MNHEY and CDR2 as SVGAGI. V lost 2 bases and J lost 14, with 13 bases in between.

This chain joins TRBV10-2 and TRBJ1-1, with D unclear. The V and J ends lost 2 bases and 8 bases respectively, with 12 bases between them. Germline V lookup: CDR1 WSHSY, CDR2 SAAADI. The length of the CDR3 is 13 residues. This CDR3 reads CASSETHRVEAFF. The CDR3 region has the DNA TGCGCCAGCAGTGAGACGCACCGAGTAGAAGCTTTCTTT.

This clonotype was seen once. The chain employs TRBV12-3 or TRBV12-4 and TRBJ1-4; a weak D match, TRBD1 (6 bases). The V gene lost 4 bases and the J gene lost 8 bases, with 8 bases spanning the gap. CDR3 length equals 12 residues. CDR3 sequence reads: CASSSGQEKLFF. The DNA of the CDR3 is TGTGCCAGCAGTTCCGGACAGGAAAAACTGTTTTTT.

This rearrangement joins TRBV6-2 or TRBV6-3 to TRBJ2-1; the D call may be TRBD1 or TRBD2 (5 bases each). Trimming shortened V by 6 bases and J by 8 bases, and 20 bases separated the two germline ends. This CDR3 comprises 15 residues. The V gene's germline CDR1 is MNHEY and CDR2 SVGEGT. The CDR3 region has the DNA TGTGCCAGCAGCTATGGCCAAATAGGGACCGATGAGCAGTTCTTC. This encodes CASSYGQIGTDEQFF.

This chain uses TRBV28 with TRBJ2-1, with 9 nucleotides matching TRBD2. The end of the DNA fits TRBJ2-5 better, so the J call may be wrong. CDR1 MDHEN and CDR2 SYDVKM come from the germline V gene. The CDR3 is 14 amino acids. CDR3 sequence: CASSSAGGQETQYF. The CDR3 DNA follows: TGTGCCAGCAGCAGCGCGGGAGGGCAAGAGACCCAGTACTTC.

J is TRBJ2-1 and V is TRBV27; D ambiguous. The J call may be faulty, since TRBJ2-7 better matches the DNA end. This CDR3 spans 15 amino acids. Germline V gene sequence: CDR1 MNHEY, CDR2 SMNVEV (reference sequence). The chain's CDR3 is CASSPHTINSYEQYF. For the CDR3, the DNA is TGTGCCAGCAGTCCCCACACCATTAACTCCTACGAGCAGTACTTC.

The chain carries TRBV20-1 and TRBJ2-1, with 10 nucleotides matching TRBD1. V shed 1 base, J shed 9 bases, and the junction held 3 bases outside the gene matches. The V gene's germline CDR1 is DFQATT and CDR2 SNEGSKA (reference sequence). The CDR3 has 13 amino acids. The DNA for the CDR3 is TGCAGTGCTAGAGGACAGGGGGCGCTTGAGCAGTTCTTC. This sequence encodes CSARGQGALEQFF.

The chain employs TRBV7-2 and TRBJ2-5; D unresolved. The J call is doubtful: the DNA matches TRBJ2-1 better. The CDR3 spans 11 residues. From germline, CDR1 is SGHTA and CDR2 FQGNSA. The CDR3: CASSLRETQFF. CDR3 DNA: TGTGCCAGCAGCTTAAGAGAGACCCAGTTCTTC.

Judged by abundance, this clonotype is medium-sized (0.01 to 0.1%). The V gene is TRBV6-1, the J gene TRBJ2-1, with TRBD2 matching over 11 bases. V lost 2 bases and J lost 5; bases outside the gene matches: 2. The CDR3 totals 15 residues. Germline CDR1 MNHNS, CDR2 SASEGT. For the CDR3, the DNA is TGTGCCAGCAGTGAAACGGGACTAGCGGACAATGAGCAGTTCTTC. Its protein is CASSETGLADNEQFF.

This clonotype has only a few counts. The genes are TRBV27 and TRBJ2-5, with 9 bases aligning to TRBD1. The J segment lost 2 bases and the V segment lost 3 bases, leaving 4 bases of the junction unmatched. Per the germline V gene, CDR1 is MNHEY and CDR2 is SMNVEV (reference sequence). This CDR3 has 15 residues. The CDR3 spells CASSLGQGSQETQYF. The CDR3 coding sequence is TGTGCCAGCAGTTTGGGACAGGGCTCACAAGAGACCCAGTACTTC.

This clonotype appeared a few times. CDR3 loop: CASSGPLGETQYF. The CDR3 bases are TGTGCCAGCAGCGGGCCCCTAGGGGAGACCCAGTACTTC. V usage is TRBV6-1 and J usage is TRBJ2-5; D gene uncertain. Germline loops: CDR1 MNHNS, CDR2 SASEGT. V lost 6 bases and J lost 5, with 13 bases in between. The CDR3 spans 13 residues.

Worth noting for this clonotype: Given the absence of the conserved phenylalanine or tryptophan at the CDR3 end, a read error is likely. The DNA is omitted, as the CDR3 cannot be located on it reliably, and the CDR3 follows TCRdb's listing. V and J are TRBV6-1 and TRBJ2-1; whether TRBD2, the table's D call, matches the DNA was not checked. Counting both end residues, the CDR3 totals 17 amino acids. Germline CDR1 is MNHNS and CDR2 is SASEGT. CDR3 sequence: CASSGLAGNTGELFFGV.

This clonotype is labeled medium-sized (0.01 to 0.1%). The V gene is TRBV27, the J gene TRBJ2-5; 13 bases map to TRBD2. The CDR3 extends over 15 amino acids. The junction had 5 bases not matched to a gene; V was cut back by 5 bases and J by 5 bases. The germline V gene encodes CDR1 MNHEY and CDR2 SMNVEV (reference sequence). The CDR3 reads CASSPGLAGAETQYF. The DNA for the CDR3 is TGTGCCAGCAGTCCCGGACTAGCGGGAGCCGAGACCCAGTACTTC.

Comment on this clonotype: A much more abundant neighbour one base away suggests this may be a read error. This chain uses TRBV6-1 with TRBJ2-5; D is undetermined. CDR1 and CDR2 from the germline V gene are MNHNS and SASEGT. The CDR3 totals 15 residues. CDR3 region: CASSEVRNGQETQSF. DNA of the CDR3: TGTGCCAGCAGTGAAGTAAGGAACGGCCAAGAGACCCAGTCCTTC.

This clonotype was detected ten times or more. The gene calls are TRBV7-2 and TRBJ2-3; D ambiguous. Trimming pared 6 bases from V and 4 bases from J, leaving 11 bases between. The germline V gene has CDR1 SGHTA and CDR2 FQGNSA. The CDR3 loop spans 13 amino acids. The CDR3 loop reads CASRFTQADTQYF. The CDR3 DNA reads as TGTGCCAGCAGGTTTACCCAAGCAGATACGCAGTATTTT. The full variable domain, completed using reference TRBV7-2 and TRBJ2-3, is GAGVSQSPSNKVTEKGKDVELRCDPISGHTALYWYRQSLGQGLEFLIYFQGNSAPDKSGLPSDRFSAERTGGSVSTLTIQRTQQEDSAVYLCASRFTQADTQYFGPGTRLTVL.

The chain is built from TRBV10-1 and TRBJ2-3; 9 nucleotides align to TRBD2. The J call may be in error: the DNA end matches TRBJ2-7 better. Looked up from germline, CDR1 is WNHNN and CDR2 is SYGVQD (reference sequence). This CDR3 has 15 amino acids. CDR3 nucleotide sequence: TGCGCCGGGGGGAGGGGGGGGCGGGAGGGAGAGACGCAGTACTTC. The encoded protein is CAGGRGGREGETQYF.

The chain is built from TRBV20-1 and TRBJ2-1; the match to TRBD2 covers 8 bases. The CDR3 has 16 amino acids. Germline CDR1 and CDR2: DFQATT and SNEGSKA (reference sequence). V was clipped by 5 bases and J by 8 bases; unmatched bases: 17. The CDR3 sequence: CSAPRPTSGPLDEQFF. CDR3 in DNA: TGCAGTGCTCCCCGCCCCACTAGCGGTCCTTTGGATGAGCAGTTCTTC.